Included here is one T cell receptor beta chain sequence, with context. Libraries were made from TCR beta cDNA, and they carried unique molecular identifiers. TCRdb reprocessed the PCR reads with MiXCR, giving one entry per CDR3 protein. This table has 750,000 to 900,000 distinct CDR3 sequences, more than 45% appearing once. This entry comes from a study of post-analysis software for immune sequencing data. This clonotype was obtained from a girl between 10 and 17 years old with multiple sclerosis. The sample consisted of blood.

This chain's CDR3 is CASSSSGGFKQYF. In DNA form, the CDR3 reads TGTGCCAGCAGCTCCAGCGGGGGCTTCAAGCAGTACTTC. The genes are TRBV5-6 and TRBJ2-7; 8 bases map to TRBD2. CDR1 and CDR2 (germline): SGHDT, YYEEEE. The CDR3 consists of 13 residues. J gave up 8 bases and V 3 bases, and 7 bases lay outside the gene matches.